This T cell receptor (beta chain) appears in the sequencing data of a study of cytotoxic CD8 clonotypes in ibrutinib-treated CLL. The overall study: Samples averaged about 260,000 productive templates and roughly 86,000 productive rearrangements.

For TCR beta libraries, approximately 2 micrograms of genomic DNA were obtained from cryopreserved PBMCs. Germline V gene lookup returns CDR1 SQVTM and CDR2 ANQGSEA. Deletions cut 6 bases from V and 4 bases from J, with 10 bases between. CDR3 size: 12 residues. The protocol was immunoSEQ multiplex PCR, while the TCRdb copy is restricted to in-frame clones and leaves out a portion. This sample carries some 50,000 clones, 56% of them seen once, and the ten largest clones take about a fifth. The sequencing used PBMCs, collected after 24 months of ibrutinib treatment. The clonotype comes from a human donor with chronic lymphocytic leukemia. The rearrangement joins TRBV29-1 to TRBJ1-3; D is uncertain. CDR3 sequence (DNA): TGCAGCGTCCAAATCAGGGGAAACACCATATATTTT. Its protein product is CSVQIRGNTIYF.